A selection of T cell receptor beta chains follows, all from one sample in a study of shared clonotypes between healthy human individuals. Using immunoSEQ multiplex PCR, the repertoire was profiled, and TCRdb retains in-frame clones only, with some absent. The sample includes approximately 500,000 clones, about 80% of them seen just once. Sequenced: PBMCs. Source of these receptors: a woman aged 40-49 years in good health. Some clones in this sample may be carry-over from other donors' samples. CDR3s include the opening cysteine and the closing phenylalanine or tryptophan. D genes are given only for firm matches. Size values are once, few and many counts, or a class for expanded clones, and some rows have none.

CASSLFRDRGEKLFF | TGTGCCAGCAGCTTGTTCCGGGACAGGGGTGAAAAACTGTTTTTT | . | TRBD1 | TRBJ1-4 | TRBV7-8
CASGQAAQYF | TGTGCCAGCGGGCAGGCAGCGCAGTATTTT | . | . | TRBJ2-3 | TRBV28
CASSLSGIGELFF | TGTGCCAGCAGCTTGTCTGGTATCGGGGAGCTGTTTTTT | . | . | TRBJ2-2 | TRBV7-3
CATSTGDRGRTEAFF | TGTGCCACCAGCACCGGCGACAGGGGGAGGACTGAAGCTTTCTTT | . | TRBD1 | TRBJ1-1 | TRBV15
CATSVDRGVRTIYF | TGTGCCACCAGCGTAGACAGGGGGGTACGGACCATATATTTT | . | TRBD1 | TRBJ1-3 | TRBV15
CASSLTGRAYEQYF | TGTGCCAGTAGTTTGACAGGGAGAGCCTACGAGCAGTACTTC | . | TRBD1 | TRBJ2-7 | TRBV19
CASSVGQINTEAFF | TGTGCCAGCAGCGTGGGACAGATAAACACTGAAGCTTTCTTT | few | TRBD1 | TRBJ1-1 | TRBV9
CASSLVGGITDTQYF | TGTGCCAGCAGCTTAGTTGGCGGGATCACAGATACGCAGTATTTT | . | . | TRBJ2-3 | TRBV7-2
CASSVGQGASKETQYF | TGTGCCAGCAGCGTGGGACAGGGGGCATCGAAAGAGACCCAGTACTTC | . | TRBD1 | TRBJ2-5 | TRBV5-4
CARSHWTFRGGPQHF | TGTGCCAGAAGCCACTGGACCTTCAGGGGGGGGCCCCAGCATTTT | few | TRBD1 | TRBJ1-5 | TRBV5-3
CASSLSGRETQYF | TGCGCCAGCAGTTTATCAGGTCGGGAGACCCAGTACTTC | . | . | TRBJ2-5 | TRBV28
CASSPGVSPYNEQFF | TGTGCCAGCTCACCAGGCGTGTCACCATACAATGAGCAGTTCTTC | . | . | TRBJ2-1 | TRBV18
CAIRDHRNSYNEQFF | TGTGCCATCAGAGACCATAGAAACTCCTACAATGAGCAGTTCTTC | . | . | TRBJ2-1 | TRBV10-3
CASSHSSGSQYEQYF | TGCGCCAGCAGCCACTCTAGCGGGAGTCAGTACGAGCAGTACTTC | . | TRBD2 | TRBJ2-7 | TRBV4-1
CASRLNTEAFF | TGTGCCAGCAGGCTGAACACTGAAGCTTTCTTT | . | . | TRBJ1-1 | TRBV28
CASSPLSGGLDEFF | TGTGCCAGCAGCCCCCTGTCGGGGGGCTTAGATGAGTTCTTC | . | . | TRBJ2-1 | TRBV11-2
CASSYGDRADTEAFF | TGTGCCAGCAGTTACGGAGACAGGGCGGACACTGAAGCTTTCTTT | few | TRBD1 | TRBJ1-1 | TRBV6-5
CASSLGLAGGYEQYF | TGTGCCAGCAGCTTGGGACTAGCGGGAGGCTACGAGCAGTACTTC | . | TRBD2 | TRBJ2-7 | TRBV5-4
CASSSGLAGGPEYEQYF | TGTGCCAGCAGTTCCGGACTAGCGGGAGGGCCAGAGTACGAGCAGTACTTC | few | TRBD2 | TRBJ2-7 | TRBV6-7
CASSGTGVTEAFF | TGTGCCAGCAGCGGGACAGGCGTCACTGAAGCTTTCTTT | . | TRBD1 | TRBJ1-1 | TRBV9
CASSRQGLGYTF | TGTGCCAGCAGCCGACAGGGACTCGGCTACACCTTC | . | TRBD1 | TRBJ1-2 | TRBV6-5
CASSQVDNGELFF | TGTGCCAGCAGCCAAGTGGACAACGGGGAGCTGTTTTTT | few | . | TRBJ2-2 | TRBV7-2
CASSLAEGGEQFF | TGTGCCAGCAGCTTAGCAGAGGGTGGTGAGCAGTTCTTC | . | . | TRBJ2-1 | TRBV7-6
CASSIGPEARLSTDTQYF | TGTGCCAGTAGTATAGGCCCAGAGGCCCGGTTGAGTACAGATACGCAGTATTTT | once | . | TRBJ2-3 | TRBV19
CASSLAYTSYIQYF | TGCGCCAGCAGCTTGGCCTACACGTCCTACATTCAGTACTTC | . | . | TRBJ2-4 | TRBV5-1
CASSYSGSSYEQYF | TGTGCCAGCAGCTATAGCGGGAGCTCCTACGAGCAGTACTTC | . | TRBD2 | TRBJ2-7 | TRBV5-6
CASSLEGRHQETQYF | TGCGCCAGCAGCTTGGAGGGACGGCACCAAGAGACCCAGTACTTC | . | . | TRBJ2-5 | TRBV5-1
CASSLFEGTGELFF | TGTGCTAGCAGCTTATTCGAGGGCACCGGGGAGCTGTTTTTT | . | . | TRBJ2-2 | TRBV7-7
CASSHQNTRDEQYF | TGCGCCAGCAGCCACCAAAATACAAGGGACGAGCAGTACTTC | . | . | TRBJ2-7 | TRBV4-1
CASSPQRGETQYF | TGTGCCAGCAGCCCCCAAAGAGGAGAGACCCAGTACTTC | . | . | TRBJ2-5 | TRBV7-9
CASLGGAGVPDTQYF | TGTGCCAGCCTAGGGGGGGCGGGGGTTCCAGATACGCAGTATTTT | . | . | TRBJ2-3 | TRBV28
CASSPYTDTQYF | TGTGCCAGCAGCCCTTACACAGATACGCAGTATTTT | once | . | TRBJ2-3 | TRBV7-2
CASSQDRGPNTGELFF | TGCGCCAGCAGCCAAGACAGGGGACCAAACACCGGGGAGCTGTTTTTT | . | . | TRBJ2-2 | TRBV4-1
CASSTRTGSLTEAFF | TGCGCCAGCAGCACCCGGACAGGAAGTCTCACTGAAGCTTTCTTT | . | TRBD1 | TRBJ1-1 | TRBV5-1
CASSLVGGTNEKLFF | TGCGCCAGCAGCTTGGTGGGGGGAACTAATGAAAAACTGTTTTTT | . | . | TRBJ1-4 | TRBV5-1
CGVGASNQPQHF | TGCGGCGTTGGAGCTAGTAATCAGCCCCAGCATTTT | . | . | TRBJ1-5 | TRBV29-1
CASSLKQGEETQYF | TGTGCCAGCAGCTTGAAACAGGGCGAAGAGACCCAGTACTTC | . | . | TRBJ2-5 | TRBV5-4
CATSRAPSTGTGELFF | TGTGCCACCAGCAGAGCCCCCTCGACAGGGACCGGGGAGCTGTTTTTT | once | TRBD1 | TRBJ2-2 | TRBV15
CAWRHLRRGRQFF | TGTGCCTGGAGGCACCTACGGCGGGGAAGACAGTTCTTC | few | . | TRBJ2-1 | TRBV30
CASSRDRVQNTEAFF | TGTGCCAGCAGCAGGGACAGGGTTCAGAACACTGAAGCTTTCTTT | . | TRBD1 | TRBJ1-1 | TRBV11-2
CASSWEGQGIHGYTF | TGCGCCAGCAGCTGGGAGGGACAGGGGATCCATGGCTACACCTTC | . | TRBD1 | TRBJ1-2 | TRBV5-1
CASRGQSVLYGYTF | TGTGCCAGCAGGGGTCAGTCCGTCCTCTATGGCTACACCTTC | . | . | TRBJ1-2 | TRBV2
CASSLGRGFGEQYF | TGTGCCAGCAGCTTGGGGCGCGGTTTCGGGGAGCAGTACTTC | . | . | TRBJ2-7 | TRBV7-9
CASSLSVAGVNEQFF | TGTGCCAGCAGCTTGAGTGTAGCGGGGGTTAATGAGCAGTTCTTC | . | TRBD2 | TRBJ2-1 | TRBV5-4
CASSDIITGELFF | TGTGCCAGCAGTGACATAATAACCGGGGAGCTGTTTTTT | . | . | TRBJ2-2 | TRBV2
CASSLAVRDLPDTQYF | TGTGCCAGCAGCTTAGCGGTGCGGGACCTCCCCGATACGCAGTATTTT | . | . | TRBJ2-3 | TRBV7-2
CSVPPPGRGTEAFF | TGCAGCGTCCCTCCCCCGGGACGGGGCACTGAAGCTTTCTTT | . | . | TRBJ1-1 | TRBV29-1
CASSYGQTEAFF | TGTGCCAGCTCATACGGACAGACAGAAGCTTTCTTT | . | . | TRBJ1-1 | TRBV18
CASRLAGADNEQFF | TGCGCCAGCCGGCTCGCGGGAGCTGACAATGAGCAGTTCTTC | . | TRBD2 | TRBJ2-1 | TRBV5-1
CATSSDSPDTQYF | TGTGCCACCTCTAGCGATTCCCCAGATACGCAGTATTTT | . | . | TRBJ2-3 | TRBV28
CASSELQGYSNQPQHF | TGTGCCAGCAGTGAATTACAGGGGTATAGCAATCAGCCCCAGCATTTT | . | TRBD1 | TRBJ1-5 | TRBV6-1
CASSLARGGIQYF | TGTGCCAGCAGCTTAGCTAGAGGGGGCATTCAGTACTTC | . | . | TRBJ2-4 | TRBV11-2
CASGPGRANEKLFF | TGCGCCAGCGGGCCCGGGAGGGCTAATGAAAAACTGTTTTTT | . | . | TRBJ1-4 | TRBV23-1